A single sample is the source of the 11 T cell receptor beta chains below, sequenced in a study of T cell repertoires in cytomegalovirus infection. A single record per CDR3 protein comes from TCRdb applying MiXCR to the reads. This table has about 340,000 distinct CDR3 sequences, almost 30% appearing once. For these receptors, no antigen is known. The specimen comprised cultured PBMCs, sampled from culture after CMV antigen stimulation. The receptors derive from a human donor in good health (CMV status not recorded). Some clones in this sample may be carry-over from other donors' samples.

The table lists this clonotype with a few counts. The J gene is TRBJ2-6, the V gene TRBV15; 8 nucleotides line up with TRBD2. The CDR3 spans 17 residues. Germline V lookup: CDR1 LNHNV, CDR2 YYDKDF (reference sequence). The V gene end was trimmed by 5 bases and the J gene end by 0 bases; junction bases not matched to a gene: 6. The DNA for the CDR3 is TGTGCCACCAGCTCCCCGGGGGGGGTCTCTGGGGCCAACGTCCTGACTTTC. It specifies CATSSPGGVSGANVLTF.

Here the CDR3 DNA reads TGTGCCAGCAGACCGGGGAAAGAAGAGACCCAGTACTTC. It is translated as CASRPGKEETQYF. The chain joins TRBV12-3 or TRBV12-4 to TRBJ2-5; D is perhaps TRBD2 (5 bases). The CDR3 spans 13 residues. Trimming took 6 bases from V and 3 from J, leaving 11 bases between them.

This clonotype came up a few times. V usage is TRBV27 and J usage is TRBJ2-1; 11 nucleotides agree with TRBD2. CDR3 length equals 17 residues. Unmatched junction bases numbered 9, after V lost 5 bases and J lost 3 bases. Looked up from germline, CDR1 is MNHEY and CDR2 is SMNVEV (reference sequence). The CDR3 reads CASSPGLAGPGYNEQFF. Written as DNA, the CDR3 is TGTGCCAGCAGTCCCGGACTAGCGGGTCCCGGCTACAATGAGCAGTTCTTC.

The rearrangement joins TRBV5-4 to TRBJ2-3; 10 nucleotides match TRBD2. This CDR3 region has 17 residues. Germline V gene lookup returns CDR1 SGHNT and CDR2 YYREEE (reference sequence). The trim removed 0 bases at V and 6 bases at J, leaving 10 bases unmatched. The DNA of the CDR3 is TGTGCCAGCAGCTTGGTTTCGGCTAGCGGGAGTTTTGATACGCAGTATTTT. Encoded protein: CASSLVSASGSFDTQYF.

This clonotype occurred many times. The rearrangement uses TRBV7-2 and TRBJ2-3, with a tentative D call TRBD1 (6 bases). Trimming took 4 bases from V and 4 from J, leaving 27 bases between them. Germline V lookup: CDR1 SGHTA, CDR2 FQGNSA. There are 19 residues in the CDR3. DNA of the CDR3: TGTGCCAGCAGCTCCAAAATCCCGGGACACTCGATTATCCCAGATACGCAGTATTTT. Its protein product is CASSSKIPGHSIIPDTQYF.

V is TRBV20-1 and J is TRBJ2-7, with D possibly TRBD2 on 7 matching bases. This CDR3 comprises 14 residues. Trimming took 6 bases from V and 2 from J, leaving 17 bases between them. Germline assignment: CDR1 DFQATT and CDR2 SNEGSKA (reference sequence). The CDR3 sequence: CSATWGGRPYEQYF. The CDR3, as DNA: TGCAGTGCAACTTGGGGGGGGCGCCCCTACGAGCAGTACTTC.

This chain joins TRBV20-1 and TRBJ2-7; no clear D. V lost 0 bases to trimming and J lost 0 bases, with 9 bases between them. Germline V lookup: CDR1 DFQATT, CDR2 SNEGSKA (reference sequence). The CDR3 extends over 14 amino acids. The CDR3 nucleotides read TGCAGTGCTAGAGATTTGAACTACTCCTACGAGCAGTACTTC. It specifies CSARDLNYSYEQYF.

There are a few counts of this clonotype. The CDR3 spells CGQPKQGRHPHGYTF. The CDR3 nucleotides read TGCGGCCAGCCAAAACAAGGACGGCACCCCCATGGCTACACCTTC. The V gene is TRBV20-1, the J gene TRBJ1-2; unclear D gene. This CDR3 comprises 15 residues. From germline, CDR1 is DFQATT and CDR2 SNEGSKA (reference sequence).

This chain links TRBV19 with TRBJ1-2; D not resolved. CDR3 size: 13 residues. V lost 7 bases and J lost 0, with 9 bases in between. CDR1 is LNHDA, CDR2 SQIVND, per germline (reference sequence). In nucleotides, the CDR3 is TGTGCCAGTAAGGGCATGGCTAACTATGGCTACACCTTC. Amino acids: CASKGMANYGYTF.

In this sample, this clonotype turned up many times. This chain uses TRBV5-1 with TRBJ2-2; D is possibly TRBD2 (6 bases). V was trimmed by 3 bases and J by 1 base, leaving 10 bases between them. The CDR3 totals 15 residues. Germline CDR1 and CDR2: SGHRS and YFSETQ. CDR3 nucleotides: TGCGCCAGCAGCTCCCCGACTAGGAACACCGGGGAGCTGTTTTTT. This codes for CASSSPTRNTGELFF.

CDR3 coding DNA: TGTGCCAGCAGTTTGTTAGCGGGGGGCCTAGCTACGAGGTACGAGCAGTACTTC. This gives the protein CASSLLAGGLATRYEQYF. The rearrangement uses TRBV27 and TRBJ2-7; 10 bases match TRBD2. Germline V gives CDR1 MNHEY, CDR2 SMNVEV (reference sequence). The CDR3 runs to 18 residues. The ends lost 3 bases at V and 4 bases at J; junction bases unmatched: 15.